This TCR beta chain was captured by sequencing in a study of regulatory T cells in long-lasting Graves disease. The CDR3 runs 16 residues. CDR1 and CDR2 from the germline V gene are SEHNR and FQNEAQ (reference sequence). Unmatched junction bases numbered 8, after V lost 4 bases and J lost 5 bases. Through Arm-PCR of CDR3 regions and iRepertoire HTBI primers, TCR beta libraries were built. TCRdb reanalysed the multiplex PCR reads using MiXCR and keeps one entry per CDR3 protein. The sample records 250,000 to 400,000 distinct CDR3 sequences, 15% to 20% being singletons. The time point is: newly diagnosed GD, antithyroid drugs for less than 3 months. Isolated PBMC RNA provided the starting material for the TCR library.

This receptor was taken from a female donor with Graves disease. Sample: peripheral blood mononuclear cells (PBMCs), taken at new diagnosis, from a patient treated with antithyroid drugs. This chain uses TRBV7-9 with TRBJ2-1; TRBD2 matches at 10 bases. The DNA of the CDR3 is TGTGCCAGCAGCTCCCTAGCGGGAGAGGCCCACAATGAGCAGTTCTTC. It is translated as CASSSLAGEAHNEQFF.